The 24 T cell receptor beta chains listed next were all sequenced from one sample in a study of T-cell reconstitution after alpha-beta-depleted transplantation in children. The TCRbeta library was prepared with unique molecular identifiers. TCRdb passed the PCR reads through MiXCR, listing each CDR3 protein once. This sample has over 400,000 distinct CDR3 sequences, with roughly two fifths found just once. The sample in question was PBMCs, obtained before TCRalphabeta/CD19-depleted stem cell transplant. These receptors all come from a girl aged 2 to 10 with aplastic anemia, due to receive a stem cell transplant.

This sequence joins TRBV20-1 and TRBJ2-3; D is possibly TRBD2 (5 bases). The CDR3 length is 13 residues. Trimming shortened V by 7 bases and J by 4 bases, and 15 bases separated the two germline ends. Per the germline V gene, CDR1 is DFQATT and CDR2 is SNEGSKA (reference sequence). The CDR3 DNA reads TGCAGTGTCCCAGAGGGAGTGGCAGATACGCAGTATTTT. Translating it yields CSVPEGVADTQYF.

The rearrangement uses TRBV2 and TRBJ1-1; D gene uncertain. Germline V gene sequence: CDR1 SNHLY, CDR2 FYNNEI. V lost 1 base to trimming and J lost 5 bases, with 8 bases between them. The CDR3 loop spans 13 amino acids. The CDR3 sequence: CASSEVSGTEAFF. CDR3 bases: TGTGCCAGCAGTGAAGTTAGTGGGACTGAAGCTTTCTTT.

The rearrangement uses TRBV7-2 and TRBJ2-3, with TRBD1 as a possible D gene (5 bases). Germline V gene lookup returns CDR1 SGHTA and CDR2 FQGNSA. The CDR3 has 16 amino acids. V gave up 10 bases and J gave up 7 bases, with 27 bases separating them. CDR3 region: CATSPGRSPRTYTQYF. In DNA form, the CDR3 reads TGTGCCACATCTCCTGGGCGGTCCCCCAGGACATATACGCAGTATTTT.

In its sample, this clonotype was seen many times. This chain links TRBV5-1 with TRBJ2-5; D gene ambiguous. CDR3 length equals 12 residues. Between the trimmed V and J ends, which lost 3 bases and 2 bases, there was a span of 5 bases. Looked up from germline, CDR1 is SGHRS and CDR2 is YFSETQ. The CDR3 DNA reads as TGCGCCAGCAGCTATTCGCAAGAGACCCAGTACTTC. Translating it yields CASSYSQETQYF. The full variable domain, rest sourced from reference TRBV5-1 and TRBJ2-5, is KAGVTQTPRYLIKTRGQQVTLSCSPISGHRSVSWYQQTPGQGLQFLFEYFSETQRNKGNFPGRFSGRQFSNSRSEMNVSTLELGDSALYLCASSYSQETQYFGPGTRLLVL.

V gene TRBV6-1 combines with J gene TRBJ2-1, with D perhaps matching TRBD2 (6 bases). CDR3 length equals 14 residues. The germline V gene encodes CDR1 MNHNS and CDR2 SASEGT. Trimming left V 7 bases short and J 8 bases short, with 18 bases between. The CDR3 nucleotides read TGTGCCAGCAAGCCCCTTAGACTAGTCGATGAGCAGTTCTTC. Translating it yields CASKPLRLVDEQFF.

This clonotype was picked up many times. The chain combines TRBV7-9 with TRBJ2-3; 8 nucleotides agree with TRBD2. The CDR3 spans 15 residues. The ends lost 3 bases at V and 4 bases at J; junction bases unmatched: 6. Germline lookup yields CDR1 SEHNR and CDR2 FQNEAQ (reference sequence). This chain's CDR3 is CASSFRAGVADTQYF. Here the CDR3 DNA reads TGTGCCAGCAGCTTTCGAGCGGGAGTCGCAGATACGCAGTATTTT.

This clonotype showed up many times. The chain couples TRBV20-1 to TRBJ1-5; TRBD1 aligns across 8 bases. Germline loops: CDR1 DFQATT, CDR2 SNEGSKA (reference sequence). V shed 4 bases, J shed 4 bases, and the junction held 6 bases outside the gene matches. This CDR3 contains 14 residues. The CDR3 loop is CSANSRGQNQPQHF. CDR3 coding DNA: TGCAGTGCTAATTCCAGGGGGCAGAATCAGCCCCAGCATTTT.

The sample holds a few counts of this clonotype. This chain connects TRBV28 to TRBJ2-7; 7 bases fit TRBD2. From germline, CDR1 is MDHEN and CDR2 SYDVKM. The CDR3 runs 17 residues. Trimming took 3 bases from V and 4 from J; bases not matched to a gene: 15. The CDR3, as DNA: TGTGCCAGCAGTTTGGTATTTAGGCGGGGAGGGCCTTACGAGCAGTACTTC. Its translation is CASSLVFRRGGPYEQYF.

This clonotype was recorded a few times. At one end the junction does not follow the germline gene, possibly because of a read error. V usage is TRBV7-2 and J usage is TRBJ2-3; TRBD2 aligns across 8 bases. Germline lookup yields CDR1 SGHTA and CDR2 FQGNSA. The CDR3 has 17 amino acids. The CDR3: CASSLGVAGSSTDTQYF. DNA of the CDR3: TGTGCCAGCAGTTTAGGAGTAGCGGGGTCTAGCACAGATACGCAGTATTTT.

This rearrangement joins TRBV7-2 to TRBJ2-2; D is unresolved. This CDR3 is 14 amino acids long. The V gene lost 7 bases and the J gene lost 6 bases, with 15 bases spanning the gap. Germline CDR1 is SGHTA and CDR2 is FQGNSA. CDR3 protein: CASKVLTSAGELFF. The DNA for the CDR3 is TGTGCCAGCAAAGTACTAACCTCGGCCGGGGAGCTGTTTTTT.

In this sample, this clonotype turned up once. This chain connects TRBV20-1 to TRBJ1-6, with D perhaps matching TRBD1 (6 bases). Germline V gives CDR1 DFQATT, CDR2 SNEGSKA (reference sequence). The CDR3 runs 13 residues. The V end was cut by 3 bases, the J end by 8 bases, with 11 bases between. CDR3 DNA sequence: TGCAGTGCTAGTAACAGGGAATATTCACCCCTCCACTTT. Amino acid sequence: CSASNREYSPLHF.

This clonotype has ten or more counts. J is TRBJ2-4 and V is TRBV5-1; tentative D call: TRBD1 (5 bases). Germline CDR1 SGHRS, CDR2 YFSETQ. Between the trimmed V and J ends, which lost 1 base and 3 bases, there was a span of 14 bases. This CDR3 region has 16 residues. The CDR3 sequence is CASSLRQGGYKNIQYF. DNA for the CDR3: TGCGCCAGCAGCTTGAGGCAGGGCGGTTACAAAAACATTCAGTACTTC. Full variable domain (rest looked up from reference TRBV5-1 and TRBJ2-4): KAGVTQTPRYLIKTRGQQVTLSCSPISGHRSVSWYQQTPGQGLQFLFEYFSETQRNKGNFPGRFSGRQFSNSRSEMNVSTLELGDSALYLCASSLRQGGYKNIQYFGAGTRLSVL.

This clonotype was counted between two and nine times. The chain's CDR3 is CASSPRGSGPEAFF. The CDR3 bases are TGTGCCAGCAGCCCCCGAGGGTCGGGGCCTGAAGCTTTCTTT. The V call is TRBV3-1, the J call TRBJ1-1; a weak D match, TRBD1 (5 bases). With 4 bases removed from V and 6 bases from J, the gap between germline ends came to 15 bases. CDR1 and CDR2 (germline): LGHDT, YNNKEL (reference sequence). The CDR3 consists of 14 residues.

CDR3 loop: CSARDVAAYQRQFF. DNA of the CDR3: TGCAGTGCTAGAGATGTGGCAGCCTACCAGCGGCAGTTCTTC. This chain joins TRBV20-1 and TRBJ2-1; D ambiguous. Trimming took 0 bases from V and 12 from J, leaving 18 bases between them. The CDR3 length is 14 residues. Germline V gene data show CDR1 as DFQATT and CDR2 as SNEGSKA (reference sequence).

CDR3 DNA: TGCAGTGCCACCGGGACTAGCGGTTTTGCAAATGAGCAGTTCTTC. Amino acid sequence: CSATGTSGFANEQFF. The chain recombines TRBV20-1 with TRBJ2-1; 11 bases are shared with TRBD2. This CDR3 is 15 amino acids long. V shed 6 bases, J shed 7 bases, and the junction held 11 bases outside the gene matches. CDR1 DFQATT and CDR2 SNEGSKA come from the germline V gene (reference sequence).

The gene calls are TRBV6-5 and TRBJ2-2, with D hard to call. Germline V gene data show CDR1 as MNHEY and CDR2 as SVGAGI. The ends were cut back, 1 base at V and 5 bases at J, with 5 bases in the middle. This CDR3 has 13 amino acids. The CDR3 DNA reads TGTGCCAGCAGTTACTTGGGGACCGGGGAGCTGTTTTTT. This encodes CASSYLGTGELFF.

The J gene is TRBJ2-1, the V gene TRBV27; TRBD2 agrees at 7 bases. CDR3 length equals 13 residues. Germline V gene lookup returns CDR1 MNHEY and CDR2 SMNVEV (reference sequence). V dropped 5 bases and J dropped 9; count of bases not matched to a gene: 7. CDR3 loop: CASSRGRETEQFF. The DNA of the CDR3 is TGTGCCAGCAGTCGGGGGAGGGAGACTGAGCAGTTCTTC.

The V and J genes are TRBV25-1 and TRBJ2-7; no firm D call. The CDR3 has 16 amino acids. Trimming pared 3 bases from V and 3 bases from J, leaving 18 bases between. Germline assignment: CDR1 MGHDK and CDR2 SYGVNS. CDR3: CASSDGSGPKDYEQYF. Here the CDR3 DNA reads TGTGCCAGCAGTGACGGGTCCGGGCCGAAAGACTACGAGCAGTACTTC.

Note on this clonotype: An end of the junction does not agree with germline; a read error may underlie this. Here the CDR3 reads CASSSQTRQVGQETQSF. The CDR3 nucleotides are TGTGCCAGCAGTTCTCAAACCAGACAGGTTGGGCAAGAGACCCAGTCCTTC. V usage is TRBV28 and J usage is TRBJ2-5; a weak D match, TRBD1 (6 bases). The CDR3 sequence is 17 residues long. CDR1 and CDR2 from the germline V gene are MDHEN and SYDVKM.

The rearrangement links TRBV10-3 to TRBJ2-3, with a possible D match to TRBD2 (6 bases). V gave up 1 base and J gave up 0 bases, with 8 bases separating them. This CDR3 has 15 residues. The germline gives CDR1 ENHRY, CDR2 SYGVKD. The CDR3 DNA reads TGTGCCATCAGTGAGTGGACTACTAGCACAGATACGCAGTATTTT. Translating gives CAISEWTTSTDTQYF.

The chain couples TRBV20-1 to TRBJ2-1; no definite D call. Per the germline V gene, CDR1 is DFQATT and CDR2 is SNEGSKA (reference sequence). The CDR3 is 11 amino acids. Trimming pared 3 bases from V and 4 bases from J, leaving 4 bases between. The CDR3 DNA sequence: TGCAGTGCTAGGCAGTACAATGAGCAGTTCTTC. Translated, it gives CSARQYNEQFF.

The rearrangement joins TRBV29-1 to TRBJ2-1, with D unclear. Trimming took off 1 base at V and 6 bases at J, with 7 bases between the two ends. Germline V gene lookup returns CDR1 SQVTM and CDR2 ANQGSEA. The CDR3 is made up of 12 amino acids. This CDR3 is CSVEAARNEQFF. In nucleotides, the CDR3 is TGCAGCGTTGAAGCGGCGCGCAATGAGCAGTTCTTC.

CDR3 sequence reads: CASSIFNLASETQYF. CDR3 in DNA: TGTGCCAGTAGTATTTTTAATCTTGCATCGGAGACCCAGTACTTC. The V and J genes are TRBV19 and TRBJ2-5; D remains unclear. With 3 bases removed from V and 5 bases from J, the gap between germline ends came to 16 bases. The CDR3 contains 15 residues. Germline CDR1 LNHDA, CDR2 SQIVND (reference sequence).

The chain uses TRBV7-9 and TRBJ2-1; possibly TRBD2 for D (6 bases). Germline V lookup: CDR1 SEHNR, CDR2 FQNEAQ (reference sequence). The CDR3 sequence is 13 residues long. Deletions cut 7 bases from V and 12 bases from J, with 19 bases between. The CDR3 DNA sequence: TGTGCCAGCATGCACCCCAGCGGGTTCGCGCAGTTCTTC. This sequence encodes CASMHPSGFAQFF.